This T cell receptor beta chain emerged from a study of early T cells in non-severe SARS-CoV-2 infection. Study-level information: Chains from this unsorted whole-blood bulk RNA could not be paired.

Unique molecular identifiers (one per individual cDNA molecule) were attached. TCRdb re-called the 5' RACE reads through MiXCR, storing one row per CDR3 protein. The sample carries 80,000 to 95,000 distinct CDR3 sequences, roughly 14% recorded once. Findings and limits, study-wide: Matches to VDJdb favored anti-spike CD8 responses and missed private and CD4 specificities.

Germline V lookup: CDR1 MNHEY, CDR2 SMNVEV (reference sequence). With 5 bases clipped from V and 6 bases from J, the junction kept 8 bases outside the gene matches. This CDR3 spans 14 amino acids. This clonotype was seen repeatedly, ten times or more. Its specificity is not known. This clonotype was obtained from an adult who was a healthcare worker with PCR-confirmed SARS-CoV-2 infection or an uninfected control (not recorded which). V is TRBV27 and J is TRBJ1-1; 8 nucleotides line up with TRBD1. Input material: whole blood. The CDR3 sequence: CASSEDRALPEAFF. For the CDR3, the DNA is TGTGCCAGCAGTGAGGACAGGGCGCTGCCTGAAGCTTTCTTT.